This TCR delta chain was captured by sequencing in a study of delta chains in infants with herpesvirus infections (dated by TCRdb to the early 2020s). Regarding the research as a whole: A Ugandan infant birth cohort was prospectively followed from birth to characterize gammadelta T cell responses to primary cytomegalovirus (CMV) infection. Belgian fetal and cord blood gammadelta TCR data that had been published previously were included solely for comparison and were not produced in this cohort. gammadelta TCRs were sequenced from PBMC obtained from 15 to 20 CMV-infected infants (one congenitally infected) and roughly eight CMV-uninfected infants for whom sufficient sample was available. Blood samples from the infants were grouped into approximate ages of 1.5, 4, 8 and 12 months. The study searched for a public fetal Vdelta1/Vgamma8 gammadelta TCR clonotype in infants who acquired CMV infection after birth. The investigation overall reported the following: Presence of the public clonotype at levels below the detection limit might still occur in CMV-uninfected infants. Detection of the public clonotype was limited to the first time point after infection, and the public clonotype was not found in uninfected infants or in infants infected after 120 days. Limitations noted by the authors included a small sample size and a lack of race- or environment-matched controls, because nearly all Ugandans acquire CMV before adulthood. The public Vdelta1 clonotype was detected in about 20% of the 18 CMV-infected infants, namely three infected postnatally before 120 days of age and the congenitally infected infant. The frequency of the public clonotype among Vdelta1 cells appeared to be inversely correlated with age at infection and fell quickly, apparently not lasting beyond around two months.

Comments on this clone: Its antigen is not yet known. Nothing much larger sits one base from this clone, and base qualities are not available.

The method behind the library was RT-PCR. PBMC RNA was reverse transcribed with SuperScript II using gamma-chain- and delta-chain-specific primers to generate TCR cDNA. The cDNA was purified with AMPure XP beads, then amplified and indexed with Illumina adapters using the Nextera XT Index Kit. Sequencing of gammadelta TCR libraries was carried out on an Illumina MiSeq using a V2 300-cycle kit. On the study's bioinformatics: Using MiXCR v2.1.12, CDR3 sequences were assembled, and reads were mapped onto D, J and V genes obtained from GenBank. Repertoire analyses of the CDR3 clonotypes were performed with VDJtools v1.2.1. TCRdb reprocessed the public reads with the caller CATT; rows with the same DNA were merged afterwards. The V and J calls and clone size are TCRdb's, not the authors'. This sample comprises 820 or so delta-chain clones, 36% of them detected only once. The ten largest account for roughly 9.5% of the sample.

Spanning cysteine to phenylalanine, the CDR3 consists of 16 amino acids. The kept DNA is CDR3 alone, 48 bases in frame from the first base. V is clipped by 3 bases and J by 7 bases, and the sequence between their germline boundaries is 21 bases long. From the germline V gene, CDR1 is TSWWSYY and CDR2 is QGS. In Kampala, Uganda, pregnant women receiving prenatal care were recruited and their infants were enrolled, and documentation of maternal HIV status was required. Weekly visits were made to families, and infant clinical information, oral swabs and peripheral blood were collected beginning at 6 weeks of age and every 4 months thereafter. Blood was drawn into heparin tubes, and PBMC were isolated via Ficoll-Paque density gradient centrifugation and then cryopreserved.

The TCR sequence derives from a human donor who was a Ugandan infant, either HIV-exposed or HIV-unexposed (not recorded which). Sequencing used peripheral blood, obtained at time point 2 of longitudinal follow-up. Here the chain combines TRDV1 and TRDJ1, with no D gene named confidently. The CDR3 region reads CALGDPTSRFKSKLIF. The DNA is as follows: TGTGCTCTTGGGGATCCAACCTCCAGATTTAAGAGTAAACTCATCTTT.